These 13 T cell receptor beta chains were all obtained from the same sample, sequenced in a study of human T cells and chemical hapten exposure. MiXCR, run by TCRdb on the RACE reads, gives a single entry per CDR3 protein. The table lists roughly 200,000 distinct CDR3 sequences, around a quarter of them singletons. Time point of the sample: patch test 3, about 24 weeks after DPC sensitization. As for treatment: therapeutic diphenylcyclopropenone sensitization with weekly scalp DPC. Sequencing used whole blood, obtained in connection with sensitization to the hapten diphenylcyclopropenone (DPC). The receptors derive from a woman aged 35 to 49 with alopecia areata. Some clones in this sample may be carry-over from other donors' samples.

This chain connects TRBV6-2 or TRBV6-3 to TRBJ2-3; 7 positions agree with TRBD2. V lost 7 bases, J lost 3 bases, and 4 bases stayed unmatched. From germline, CDR1 is MNHEY and CDR2 SVGEGT. This CDR3 contains 13 residues. The CDR3 nucleotides are TGTGCCAGCAAACGAGCGGGAACAGATACGCAGTATTTT. Its protein product is CASKRAGTDTQYF.

This clonotype was seen ten or more times. The CDR3 here is CASSYGRETQYF. The CDR3 DNA reads as TGTGCCAGCAGTTACGGTAGAGAGACCCAGTACTTC. V gene TRBV6-6 combines with J gene TRBJ2-5; D unclear. Germline values: CDR1 MNHNY, CDR2 SVGAGI (reference sequence). This CDR3 region has 12 residues. V was shortened by 2 bases and J by 4 bases, with 5 bases between the two germline ends.

V gene TRBV7-2 combines with J gene TRBJ1-5; D possibly corresponds to TRBD1 (6 bases). V was cut by 5 bases and J by 2 bases, with 19 bases left in between. Germline-derived CDR1 and CDR2 are SGHTA and FQGNSA. The CDR3 totals 17 residues. The CDR3 loop reads CASSPSRGAGGNQPQHF. In DNA, the CDR3 is TGTGCCAGCAGCCCCAGCCGGGGGGCCGGAGGCAATCAGCCCCAGCATTTT.

The V gene is TRBV6-6, the J gene TRBJ2-4; 11 bases fit TRBD1. The CDR3 has 14 residues. The germline V gene encodes CDR1 MNHNY and CDR2 SVGAGI (reference sequence). J was trimmed by 7 bases and V by 8 bases; bases with no gene match: 7. CDR3 in amino acids: CASARTGGINIQYF. CDR3 sequence (DNA): TGTGCCAGCGCGAGGACAGGGGGCATTAACATTCAGTACTTC.

There are a few counts of this clonotype. The genes are TRBV19 and TRBJ2-3, with 9 positions matching TRBD1. From germline, CDR1 is LNHDA and CDR2 SQIVND (reference sequence). V lost 5 bases to trimming and J lost 3 bases; unmatched junction nucleotides: 15. CDR3 length: 18 amino acids. CDR3: CASSPTTGTGTGTDTQYF. Here the CDR3 DNA reads TGTGCCAGTAGTCCGACAACCGGGACAGGGACGGGGACAGATACGCAGTATTTT.

The CDR3 coding sequence is TGCAGTGCTGCTCTAGCGGGAGGGCCCTACGAGCAGTACTTC. Residues: CSAALAGGPYEQYF. The V gene is TRBV20-1, the J gene TRBJ2-7; 12 nucleotides match TRBD2. From germline, CDR1 is DFQATT and CDR2 SNEGSKA (reference sequence). The CDR3 is made up of 14 amino acids. After removal of 5 bases from V and 2 bases from J, the junction contained 4 bases not matched to a gene.

The chain joins TRBV5-1 to TRBJ2-1; D is tentatively TRBD1 or TRBD2 (5 bases each). Germline assignment: CDR1 SGHRS and CDR2 YFSETQ. This CDR3 comprises 12 residues. The ends were cut back, 6 bases at V and 12 bases at J, with 16 bases in the middle. CDR3 DNA: TGCGCCAGCACCCACGTGAGGGGATGGCAGTTCTTC. Protein product: CASTHVRGWQFF. Combining the CDR3 with reference TRBV5-1 and TRBJ2-1 gives the whole variable domain KAGVTQTPRYLIKTRGQQVTLSCSPISGHRSVSWYQQTPGQGLQFLFEYFSETQRNKGNFPGRFSGRQFSNSRSEMNVSTLELGDSALYLCASTHVRGWQFFGPGTRLTVL.

J is TRBJ2-3 and V is TRBV7-8, with 8 positions matching TRBD2. The CDR3 contains 16 residues. Trimming cost V 0 bases and J 1 base; bases outside gene matches: 3. CDR1 SGHVS and CDR2 FQNEAQ come from the germline V gene. CDR3 sequence: CASSLATGGGTDTQYF. CDR3 DNA: TGTGCCAGCAGCTTAGCGACGGGAGGGGGCACAGATACGCAGTATTTT.

The chain combines TRBV27 with TRBJ1-6, with a possible D match to TRBD1 (6 bases). The CDR3 contains 17 residues. Per germline, CDR1 MNHEY and CDR2 SMNVEV (reference sequence). Trimming cost V 4 bases and J 0 bases, with 13 bases left between them. The CDR3 DNA reads TGTGCCAGCAGTTCCGTACAGGGAAGCTCCTATAATTCACCCCTCCACTTT. Residues: CASSSVQGSSYNSPLHF.

This clonotype has at least ten counts. The J gene is TRBJ2-6, the V gene TRBV6-2 or TRBV6-3; D is possibly TRBD1 (6 bases). CDR3 length: 15 amino acids. Per the germline V gene, CDR1 is MNHEY and CDR2 is SVGEGT. V lost 5 bases and J 0 bases, leaving 8 bases between the germline ends. CDR3 sequence: CASSGQRSGANVLTF. The CDR3 nucleotides read TGTGCCAGCAGTGGACAGCGCTCTGGGGCCAACGTCCTGACTTTC.

This clonotype appeared a single time. The genes are TRBV12-3 or TRBV12-4 and TRBJ1-1; the D is unclear. The V and J ends lost 6 bases and 1 base respectively, with 15 bases between them. The CDR3 is 15 residues long. The CDR3 bases are TGTGCCAGCAGACCCTTGGACTCCTCGAACACTGAAGCTTTCTTT. This gives the protein CASRPLDSSNTEAFF.

The gene calls are TRBV4-2 and TRBJ2-4; 12 nucleotides agree with TRBD2. The CDR3 has 18 amino acids. Unmatched junction bases numbered 12, after V lost 1 base and J lost 8 bases. CDR1 and CDR2 from the germline V gene are LGHNA and YNFKEQ. CDR3 sequence: CASSQVPGLAGYYDIQYF. The CDR3 DNA follows: TGTGCCAGCAGCCAAGTCCCTGGACTAGCGGGATATTATGACATTCAGTACTTC.

The sample holds a few counts of this clonotype. This chain joins TRBV28 and TRBJ1-5; tentatively, D is TRBD1 (6 bases). The CDR3 loop spans 15 amino acids. V lost 6 bases and J 3 bases, leaving 15 bases between the germline ends. Germline CDR1 is MDHEN and CDR2 is SYDVKM. The CDR3 reads CASSPQGGFNQPQHF. The CDR3 DNA reads TGTGCCAGCAGCCCCCAAGGGGGTTTCAATCAGCCCCAGCATTTT.